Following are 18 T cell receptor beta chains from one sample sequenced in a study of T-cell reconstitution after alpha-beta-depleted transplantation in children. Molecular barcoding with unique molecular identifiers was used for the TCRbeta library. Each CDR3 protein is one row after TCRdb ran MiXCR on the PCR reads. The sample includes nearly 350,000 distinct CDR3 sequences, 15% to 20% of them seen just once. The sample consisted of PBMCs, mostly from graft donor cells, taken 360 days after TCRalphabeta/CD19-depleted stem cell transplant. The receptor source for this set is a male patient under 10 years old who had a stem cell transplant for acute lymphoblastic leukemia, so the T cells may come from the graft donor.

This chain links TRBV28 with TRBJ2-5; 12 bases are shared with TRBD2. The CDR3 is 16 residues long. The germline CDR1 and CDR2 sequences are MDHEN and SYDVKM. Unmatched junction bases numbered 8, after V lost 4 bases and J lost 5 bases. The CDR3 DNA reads TGTGCCAGCAGTTCCGGCGTGACTAGCGGGAGTGAGACCCAGTACTTC. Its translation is CASSSGVTSGSETQYF.

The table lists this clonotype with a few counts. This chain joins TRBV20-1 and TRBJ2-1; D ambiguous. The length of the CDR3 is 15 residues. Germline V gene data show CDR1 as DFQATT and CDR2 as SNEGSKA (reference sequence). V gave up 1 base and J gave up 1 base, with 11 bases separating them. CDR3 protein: CSARGLLGSYNEQFF. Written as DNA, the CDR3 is TGCAGTGCTAGAGGGCTCCTTGGGTCCTACAATGAGCAGTTCTTC.

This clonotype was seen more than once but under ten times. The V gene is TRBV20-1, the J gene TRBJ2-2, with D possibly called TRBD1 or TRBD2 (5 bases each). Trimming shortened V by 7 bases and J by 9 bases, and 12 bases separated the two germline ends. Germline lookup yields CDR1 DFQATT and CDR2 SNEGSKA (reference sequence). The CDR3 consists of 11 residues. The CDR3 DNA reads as TGCAGTGAGGTGGGGGACCGGGAGCTGTTTTTT. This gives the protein CSEVGDRELFF.

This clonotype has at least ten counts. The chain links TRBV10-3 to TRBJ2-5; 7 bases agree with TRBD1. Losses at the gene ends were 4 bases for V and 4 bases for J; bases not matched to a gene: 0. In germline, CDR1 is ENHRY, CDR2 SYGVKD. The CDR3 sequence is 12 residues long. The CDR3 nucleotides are TGTGCCATCAGTGGGACAGGAGAGACCCAGTACTTC. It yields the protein CAISGTGETQYF.

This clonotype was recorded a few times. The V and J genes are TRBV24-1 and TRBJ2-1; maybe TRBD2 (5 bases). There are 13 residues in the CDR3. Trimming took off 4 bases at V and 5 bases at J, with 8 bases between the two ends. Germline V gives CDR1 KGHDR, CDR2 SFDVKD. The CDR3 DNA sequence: TGTGCCACCAGTGACCACGGGGACAATGAGCAGTTCTTC. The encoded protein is CATSDHGDNEQFF.

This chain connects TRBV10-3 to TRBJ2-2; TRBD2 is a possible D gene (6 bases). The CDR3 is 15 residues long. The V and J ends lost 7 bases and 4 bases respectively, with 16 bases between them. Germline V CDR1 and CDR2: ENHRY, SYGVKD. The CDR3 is CAIIYGRGVTGELFF. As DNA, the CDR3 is TGTGCCATCATTTACGGGAGAGGTGTCACCGGGGAGCTGTTTTTT.

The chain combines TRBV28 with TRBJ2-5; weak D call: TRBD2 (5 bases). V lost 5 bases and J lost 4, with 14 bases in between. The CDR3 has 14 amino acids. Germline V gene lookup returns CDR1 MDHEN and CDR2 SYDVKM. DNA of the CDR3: TGTGCCAGCAGTACGTTTACACGGGGAGAGACCCAGTACTTC. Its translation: CASSTFTRGETQYF.

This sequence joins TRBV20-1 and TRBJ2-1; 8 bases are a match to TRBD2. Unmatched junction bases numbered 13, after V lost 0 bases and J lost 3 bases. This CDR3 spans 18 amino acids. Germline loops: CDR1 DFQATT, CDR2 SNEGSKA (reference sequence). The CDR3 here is CSARDPRRSSGIYNEQFF. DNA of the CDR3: TGCAGTGCTAGAGATCCCAGGAGAAGTAGCGGGATCTACAATGAGCAGTTCTTC.

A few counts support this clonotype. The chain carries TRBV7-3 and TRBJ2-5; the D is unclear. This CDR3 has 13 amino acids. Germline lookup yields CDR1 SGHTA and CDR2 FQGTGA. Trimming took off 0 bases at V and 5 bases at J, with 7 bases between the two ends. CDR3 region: CASSLTSWETQYF. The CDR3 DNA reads TGTGCCAGCAGCTTAACAAGCTGGGAGACCCAGTACTTC.

CDR3 coding DNA: TGTGCCAGCAGCCAAGTCCCGACGGCCAATGAGCAGTTCTTC. Encoded protein: CASSQVPTANEQFF. The chain couples TRBV4-2 to TRBJ2-1; no definite D call. This CDR3 has 14 amino acids. The germline V gene encodes CDR1 LGHNA and CDR2 YNFKEQ. Trimming took 1 base from V and 6 from J, leaving 10 bases between them.

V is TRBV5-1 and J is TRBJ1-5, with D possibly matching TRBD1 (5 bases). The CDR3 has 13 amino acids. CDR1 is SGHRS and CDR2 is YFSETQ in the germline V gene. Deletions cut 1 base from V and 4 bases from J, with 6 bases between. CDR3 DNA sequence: TGCGCCAGCAGCTTGTGGGGGAATCAGCCCCAGCATTTT. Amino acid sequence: CASSLWGNQPQHF.

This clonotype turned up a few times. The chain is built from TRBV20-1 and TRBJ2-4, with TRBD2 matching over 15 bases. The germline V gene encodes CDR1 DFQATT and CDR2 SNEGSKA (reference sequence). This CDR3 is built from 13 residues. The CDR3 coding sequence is TGCAGCGGACTAGCGGGAGGGGAGAACATTCAGTACTTC. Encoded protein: CSGLAGGENIQYF.

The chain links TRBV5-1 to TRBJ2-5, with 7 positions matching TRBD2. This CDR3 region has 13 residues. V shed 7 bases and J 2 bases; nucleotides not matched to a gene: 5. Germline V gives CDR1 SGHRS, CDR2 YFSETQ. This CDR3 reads CASRGGSQETQYF. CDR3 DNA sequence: TGCGCCAGCCGGGGCGGGAGTCAAGAGACCCAGTACTTC.

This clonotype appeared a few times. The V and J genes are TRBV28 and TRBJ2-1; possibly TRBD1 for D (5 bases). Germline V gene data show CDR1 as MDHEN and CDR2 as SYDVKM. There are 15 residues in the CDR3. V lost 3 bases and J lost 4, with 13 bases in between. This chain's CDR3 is CASSFPGIPYNEQFF. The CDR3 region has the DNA TGTGCCAGCAGTTTCCCAGGGATACCTTACAATGAGCAGTTCTTC.

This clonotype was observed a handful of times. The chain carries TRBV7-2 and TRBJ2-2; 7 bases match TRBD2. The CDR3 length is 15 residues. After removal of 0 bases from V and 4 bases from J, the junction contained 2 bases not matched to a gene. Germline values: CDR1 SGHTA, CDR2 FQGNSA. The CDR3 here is CASSLASGPTGELFF. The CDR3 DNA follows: TGTGCCAGCAGCTTAGCTAGCGGGCCCACCGGGGAGCTGTTTTTT.

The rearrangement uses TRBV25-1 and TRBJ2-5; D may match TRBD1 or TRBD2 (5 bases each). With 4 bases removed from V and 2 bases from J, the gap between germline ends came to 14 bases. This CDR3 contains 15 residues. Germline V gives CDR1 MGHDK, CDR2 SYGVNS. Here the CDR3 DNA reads TGTGCCAGCAGTGTTGTGGGACCCCTTCAAGAGACCCAGTACTTC. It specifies CASSVVGPLQETQYF.

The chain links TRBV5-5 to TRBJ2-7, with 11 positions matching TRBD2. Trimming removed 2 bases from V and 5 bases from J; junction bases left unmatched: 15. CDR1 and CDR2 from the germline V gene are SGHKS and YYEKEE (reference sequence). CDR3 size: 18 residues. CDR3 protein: CASSFLGLAGGDGHEQYF. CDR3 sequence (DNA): TGTGCCAGCAGCTTCCTGGGGCTAGCGGGAGGTGACGGGCACGAGCAGTACTTC.

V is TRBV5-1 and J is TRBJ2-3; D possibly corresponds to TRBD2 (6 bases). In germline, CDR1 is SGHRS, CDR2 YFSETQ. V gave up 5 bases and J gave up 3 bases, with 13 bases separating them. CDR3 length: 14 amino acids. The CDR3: CASRAGSGTDTQYF. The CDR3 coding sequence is TGCGCCAGCAGAGCAGGGAGCGGGACAGATACGCAGTATTTT.